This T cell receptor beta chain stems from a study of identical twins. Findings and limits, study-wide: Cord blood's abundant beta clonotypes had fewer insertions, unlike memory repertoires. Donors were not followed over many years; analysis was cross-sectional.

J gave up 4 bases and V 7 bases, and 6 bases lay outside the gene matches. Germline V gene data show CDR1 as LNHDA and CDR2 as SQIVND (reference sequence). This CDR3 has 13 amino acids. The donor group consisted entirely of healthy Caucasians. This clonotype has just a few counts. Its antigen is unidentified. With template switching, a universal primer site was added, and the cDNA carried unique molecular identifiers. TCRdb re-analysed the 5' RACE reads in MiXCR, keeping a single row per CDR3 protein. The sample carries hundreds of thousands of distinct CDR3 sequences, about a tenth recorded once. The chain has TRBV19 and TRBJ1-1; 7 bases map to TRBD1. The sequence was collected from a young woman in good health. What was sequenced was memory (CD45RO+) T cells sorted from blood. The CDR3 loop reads CASTQGVSTEAFF. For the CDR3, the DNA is TGTGCCAGTACCCAGGGGGTGAGCACTGAAGCTTTCTTT.